This T cell receptor beta chain appears in the sequencing data of a study of Ad26.COV2.S vaccination and SARS-CoV-2 variants. General observations from the study: Individuals receiving vaccine had higher spike-specific TCR breadth than placebo recipients did. Across vaccine and placebo recipients, the breadth of non-spike TCRs was similar.

The repertoire was sequenced with immunoSEQ multiplex PCR; TCRdb's copy has only in-frame clones and lacks some. Found here are 300,000 to 350,000 clones, approximately 90% of them singletons; the top ten hold 6.4%. Treatment specified: about 20 received Ad26.COV2.S at low or high dose, single or two shots; 5 received placebo; per-sample allocation not given. Samples analyzed were those drawn on day 63 after the first vaccine or placebo injection. This adult donor, from Boston, was 18-55 years old. A note on this clone: Antigen specificity is unknown. An end of the junction does not agree with germline; a read error may underlie this.

Sequencing was performed on peripheral blood, taken in a trial of Ad26.COV2.S vaccine versus placebo. The TCR comes from a person between 18 and 65 years old who received the Ad26.COV2.S COVID-19 vaccine or a placebo.

Here the CDR3 DNA reads TGTGCCAGTAGAATAGCGGGGGGGCTAGATGAGCAGTTCTTC. Protein: CASRIAGGLDEQFF. This chain joins TRBV19 and TRBJ2-1, with TRBD2 matching 11 bases. Germline CDR1 LNHDA, CDR2 SQIVND (reference sequence). The CDR3 consists of 14 residues.